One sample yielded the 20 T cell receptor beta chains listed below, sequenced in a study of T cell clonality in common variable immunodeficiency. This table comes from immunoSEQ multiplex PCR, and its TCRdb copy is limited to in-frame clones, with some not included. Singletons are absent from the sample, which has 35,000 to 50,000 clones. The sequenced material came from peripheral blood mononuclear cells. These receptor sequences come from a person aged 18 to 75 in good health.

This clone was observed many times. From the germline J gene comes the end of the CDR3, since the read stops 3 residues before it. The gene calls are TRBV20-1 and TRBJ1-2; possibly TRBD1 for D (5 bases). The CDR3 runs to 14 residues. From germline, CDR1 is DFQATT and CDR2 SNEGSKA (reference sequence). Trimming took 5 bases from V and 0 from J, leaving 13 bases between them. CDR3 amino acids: CSAGGDTTNYGYTF. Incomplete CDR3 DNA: TGCAGTGCTGGGGGGGATACAACTAACTATGGC.

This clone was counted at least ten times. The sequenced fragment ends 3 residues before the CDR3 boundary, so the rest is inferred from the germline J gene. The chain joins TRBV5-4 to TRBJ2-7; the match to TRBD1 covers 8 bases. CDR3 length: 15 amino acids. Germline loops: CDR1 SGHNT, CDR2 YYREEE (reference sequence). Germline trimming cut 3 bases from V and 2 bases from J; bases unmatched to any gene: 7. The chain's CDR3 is CASSSVGQEAYEQYF. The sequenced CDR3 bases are TGTGCCAGCAGCTCCGTGGGACAGGAGGCCTACGAG.

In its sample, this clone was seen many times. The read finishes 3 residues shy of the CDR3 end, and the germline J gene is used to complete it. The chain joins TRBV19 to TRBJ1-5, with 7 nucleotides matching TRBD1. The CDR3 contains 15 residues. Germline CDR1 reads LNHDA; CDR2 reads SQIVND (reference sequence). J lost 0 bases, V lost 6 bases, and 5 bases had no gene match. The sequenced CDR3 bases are TGTGCCAGTAGAATACAGGGGCGTAGCAATCAGCCC. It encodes CASRIQGRSNQP. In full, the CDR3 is CASRIQGRSNQPQHF.

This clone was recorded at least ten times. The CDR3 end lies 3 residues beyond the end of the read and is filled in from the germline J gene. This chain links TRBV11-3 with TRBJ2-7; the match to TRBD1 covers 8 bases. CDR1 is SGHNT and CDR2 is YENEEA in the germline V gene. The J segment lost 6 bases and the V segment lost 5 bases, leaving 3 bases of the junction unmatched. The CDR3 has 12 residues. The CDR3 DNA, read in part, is TGTGCCAGCAGCCAAGACAGGGGCGAG. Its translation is CASSQDRGE. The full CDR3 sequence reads CASSQDRGEQYF.

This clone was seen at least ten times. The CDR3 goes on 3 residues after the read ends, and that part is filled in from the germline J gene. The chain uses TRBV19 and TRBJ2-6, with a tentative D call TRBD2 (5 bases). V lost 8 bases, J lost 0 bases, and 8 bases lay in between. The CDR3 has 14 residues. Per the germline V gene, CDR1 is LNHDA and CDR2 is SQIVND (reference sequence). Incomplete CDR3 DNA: TGTGCCAGTTCGGGGTACTCTGGGGCCAACGTC. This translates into CASSGYSGANV. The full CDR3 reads CASSGYSGANVLTF. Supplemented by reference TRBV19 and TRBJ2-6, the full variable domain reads DGGITQSPKYLFRKEGQNVTLSCEQNLNHDAMYWYRQDPGQGLRLIYYSQIVNDFQKGDIAEGYSVSREKKESFPLTVTSAQKNPTAFYLCASSGYSGANVLTFGAGSRLTVL.

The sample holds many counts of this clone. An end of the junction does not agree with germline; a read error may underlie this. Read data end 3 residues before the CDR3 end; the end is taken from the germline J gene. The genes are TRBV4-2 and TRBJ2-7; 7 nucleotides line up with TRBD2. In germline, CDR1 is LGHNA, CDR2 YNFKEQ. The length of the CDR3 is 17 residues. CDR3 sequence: CASSQERASGAGHEQYF. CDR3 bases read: TGCGCCAGCAGCCAAGAGAGGGCTAGCGGTGCCGGGCACGAG.

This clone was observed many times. CDR3 residues: CASSYPGGHSPLHF. The covered CDR3 bases are TGTGCCAGCAGTTACCCAGGGGGCCATTCACCC. The chain links TRBV6-2 or TRBV6-3 to TRBJ1-6, with 8 bases that match TRBD1. The read terminates 3 residues before the CDR3 end, so the remaining end is supplied by the germline J gene. Per the germline V gene, CDR1 is MNHEY and CDR2 is SVGEGT. The CDR3 is made up of 14 amino acids. Unmatched junction bases numbered 2, after V lost 2 bases and J lost 8 bases.

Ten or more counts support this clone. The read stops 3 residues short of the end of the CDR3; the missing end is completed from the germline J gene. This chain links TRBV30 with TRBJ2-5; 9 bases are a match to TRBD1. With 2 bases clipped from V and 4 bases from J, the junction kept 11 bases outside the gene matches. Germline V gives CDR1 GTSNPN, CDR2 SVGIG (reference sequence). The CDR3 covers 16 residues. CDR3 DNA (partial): TGTGCCTGGAGTCCCACGGGACAGGGCGGAGGAGAGACC. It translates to CAWSPTGQGGGET. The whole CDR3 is CAWSPTGQGGGETQYF.

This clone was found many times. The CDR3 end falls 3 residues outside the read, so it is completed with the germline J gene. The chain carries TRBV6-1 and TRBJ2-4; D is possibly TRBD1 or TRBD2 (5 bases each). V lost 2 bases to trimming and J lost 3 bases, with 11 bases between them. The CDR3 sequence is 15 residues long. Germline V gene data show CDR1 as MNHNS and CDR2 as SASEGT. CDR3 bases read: TGTGCCAGCAGTGAAAACCCGAGGGGCAAAAACATT. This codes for CASSENPRGKNI. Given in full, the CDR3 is CASSENPRGKNIQYF.

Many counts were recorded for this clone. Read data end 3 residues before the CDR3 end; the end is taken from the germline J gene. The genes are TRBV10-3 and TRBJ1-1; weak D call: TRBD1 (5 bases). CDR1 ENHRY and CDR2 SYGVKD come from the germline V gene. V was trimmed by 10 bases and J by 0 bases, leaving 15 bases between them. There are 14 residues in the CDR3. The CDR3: CATWGGGMNTEAFF. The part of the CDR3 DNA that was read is TGTGCCACCTGGGGTGGGGGGATGAACACTGAA.

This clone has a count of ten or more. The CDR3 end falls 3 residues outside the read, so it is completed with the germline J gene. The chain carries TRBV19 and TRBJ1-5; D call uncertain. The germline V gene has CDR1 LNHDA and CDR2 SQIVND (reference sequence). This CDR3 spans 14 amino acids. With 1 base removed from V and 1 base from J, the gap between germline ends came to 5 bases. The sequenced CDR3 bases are TGTGCCAGTAGTATAGGGCAAAGCAATCAGCCC. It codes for CASSIGQSNQP. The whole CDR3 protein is CASSIGQSNQPQHF.

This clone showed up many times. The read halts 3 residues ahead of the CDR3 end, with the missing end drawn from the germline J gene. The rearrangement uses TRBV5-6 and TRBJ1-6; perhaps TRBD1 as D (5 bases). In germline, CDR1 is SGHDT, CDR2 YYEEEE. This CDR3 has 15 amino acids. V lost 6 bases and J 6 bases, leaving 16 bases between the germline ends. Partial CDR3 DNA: TGTGCCAGCACCGGGGGGGAGGGGATTAATTCACCC. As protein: CASTGGEGINSP. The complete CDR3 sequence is CASTGGEGINSPLHF.

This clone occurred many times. The CDR3 DNA, read in part, is TGCGCCAGCAGGGCAGGGTCAGATACG. It translates to CASRAGSDT. The complete CDR3 reads CASRAGSDTQYF. The V gene is TRBV5-1, the J gene TRBJ2-3; possible D gene TRBD1, 5 bases. The read terminates 3 residues before the CDR3 end, so the remaining end is supplied by the germline J gene. The CDR3 runs 12 residues. V was cut by 5 bases and J by 4 bases, with 8 bases left in between. The germline gives CDR1 SGHRS, CDR2 YFSETQ.

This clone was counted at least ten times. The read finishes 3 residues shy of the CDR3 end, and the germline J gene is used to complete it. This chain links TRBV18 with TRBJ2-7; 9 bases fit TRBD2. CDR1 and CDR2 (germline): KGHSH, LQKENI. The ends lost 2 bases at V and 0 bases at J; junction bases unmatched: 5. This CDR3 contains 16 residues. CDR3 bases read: TGTGCCAGCTCACCAGAAGCGGGGGGCCTCTCCTACGAG. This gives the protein CASSPEAGGLSYE. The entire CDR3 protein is CASSPEAGGLSYEQYF.

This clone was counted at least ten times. The CDR3 DNA, read in part, is TGTGCCAGTAGTATAGCACTAGCGGTCCTCTACAATGAG. It codes for CASSIALAVLYNE. The whole CDR3 protein is CASSIALAVLYNEQFF. This chain uses TRBV19 with TRBJ2-1; 8 bases agree with TRBD2. The CDR3 is cut off 3 residues early in the read; its end comes from the germline J gene. CDR1 is LNHDA and CDR2 is SQIVND in the germline V gene (reference sequence). The length of the CDR3 is 16 residues. V lost 1 base to trimming and J lost 3 bases; unmatched junction nucleotides: 5.

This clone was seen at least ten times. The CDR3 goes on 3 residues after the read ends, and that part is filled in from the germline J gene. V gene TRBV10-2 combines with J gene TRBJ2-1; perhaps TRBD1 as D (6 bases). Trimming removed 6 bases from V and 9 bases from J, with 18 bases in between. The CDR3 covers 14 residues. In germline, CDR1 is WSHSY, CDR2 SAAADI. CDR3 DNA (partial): TGCGCCAGCAGGTTTGGGGGCCCCGAGGGTGAG. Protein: CASRFGGPEGE. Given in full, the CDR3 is CASRFGGPEGEQFF.

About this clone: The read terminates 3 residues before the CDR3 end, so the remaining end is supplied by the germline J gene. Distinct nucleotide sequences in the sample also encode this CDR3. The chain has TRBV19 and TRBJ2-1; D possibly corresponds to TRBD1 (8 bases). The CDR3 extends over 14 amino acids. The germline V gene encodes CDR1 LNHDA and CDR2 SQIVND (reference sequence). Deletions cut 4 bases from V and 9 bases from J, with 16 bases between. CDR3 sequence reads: CASSRGGQAGEQFF. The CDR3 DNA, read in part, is TGTGCCAGTAGTAGGGGGGGACAGGCGGGTGAG.

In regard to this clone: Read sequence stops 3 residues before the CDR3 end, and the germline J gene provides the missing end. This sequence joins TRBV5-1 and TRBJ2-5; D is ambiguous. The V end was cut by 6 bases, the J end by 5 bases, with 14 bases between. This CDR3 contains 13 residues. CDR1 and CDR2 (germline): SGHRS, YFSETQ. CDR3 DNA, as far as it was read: TGCGCCAGCACCGGCGGTAATGGGGAGACC. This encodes CASTGGNGET. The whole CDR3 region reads CASTGGNGETQYF.

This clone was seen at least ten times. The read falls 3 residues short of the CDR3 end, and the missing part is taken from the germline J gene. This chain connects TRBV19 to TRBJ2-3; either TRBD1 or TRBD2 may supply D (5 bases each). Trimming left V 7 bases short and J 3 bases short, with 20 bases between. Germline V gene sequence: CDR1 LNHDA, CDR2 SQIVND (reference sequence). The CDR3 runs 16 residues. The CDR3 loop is CASNCWGVEGTDTQYF. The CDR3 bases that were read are TGTGCCAGTAATTGTTGGGGAGTAGAGGGGACAGATACG.

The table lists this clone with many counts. CDR3 bases read: TGTGCCAGCTCACCACTAGGACTAGCGCCGAGCACAGATACG. Translated, it gives CASSPLGLAPSTDT. The full CDR3 reads CASSPLGLAPSTDTQYF. V is TRBV18 and J is TRBJ2-3; 9 positions agree with TRBD2. The read terminates 3 residues ahead of where the CDR3 ends, so the germline J gene completes it. V lost 1 base to trimming and J lost 0 bases; unmatched junction nucleotides: 5. Germline CDR1 KGHSH, CDR2 LQKENI. The CDR3 runs to 17 residues.